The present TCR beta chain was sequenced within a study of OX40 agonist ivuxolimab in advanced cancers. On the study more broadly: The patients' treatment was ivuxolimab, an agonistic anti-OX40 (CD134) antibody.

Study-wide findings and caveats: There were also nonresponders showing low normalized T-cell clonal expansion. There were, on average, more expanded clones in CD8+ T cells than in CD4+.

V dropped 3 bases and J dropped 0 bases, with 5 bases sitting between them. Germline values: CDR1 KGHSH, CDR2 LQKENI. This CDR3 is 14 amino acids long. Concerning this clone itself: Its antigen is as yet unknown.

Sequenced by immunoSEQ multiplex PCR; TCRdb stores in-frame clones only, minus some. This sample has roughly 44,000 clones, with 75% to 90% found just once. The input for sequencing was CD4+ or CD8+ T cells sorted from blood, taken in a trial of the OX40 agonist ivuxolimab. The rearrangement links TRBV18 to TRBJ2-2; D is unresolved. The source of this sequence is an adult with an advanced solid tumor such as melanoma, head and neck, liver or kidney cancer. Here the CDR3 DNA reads TGTGCCAGCTCACCGACCCCGAACACCGGGGAGCTGTTTTTT. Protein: CASSPTPNTGELFF. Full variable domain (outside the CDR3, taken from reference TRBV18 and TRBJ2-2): NAGVMQNPRHLVRRRGQEARLRCSPMKGHSHVYWYRQLPEEGLKFMVYLQKENIIDESGMPKERFSAEFPKEGPSILRIQQVVRGDSAAYFCASSPTPNTGELFFGEGSRLTVL.